This TCR beta chain originates from a study of T cell repertoires in cytomegalovirus infection. Looking at the study overall: Public TCR beta signatures marked donors with CMV infection and the matching HLA. Study-wide results and limits: The ex vivo response was dominated by HLA-C-restricted CMV-specific TCR beta clonotypes.

Worth noting for this clonotype: What it recognizes is unknown.

TCRdb reprocessed the reads with MiXCR, giving one entry per CDR3 protein. Here the sample spans roughly 87,000 distinct CDR3 sequences, over 25% being singletons. The sequence derives from a human donor in good health (CMV status not recorded). Some clones in this sample may be carry-over from other donors' samples. This material consisted of CD8+ T cells from cultured PBMCs, taken from culture after CMV antigen stimulation.

CDR3 loop: CASSNSVGWSVHF. CDR3 coding DNA: TGTGCCAGCAGTAACAGTGTAGGGTGGTCTGTCCACTTT. The V gene is TRBV2, the J gene TRBJ1-6; D unclear. V shed 5 bases and J shed 17 bases, with 19 bases lying between them. Germline CDR1 reads SNHLY; CDR2 reads FYNNEI. The CDR3 spans 13 residues.